The clone carrying this T cell receptor (beta chain) was detected ten times or more. Its antigen is currently unknown. The read halts 3 residues ahead of the CDR3 end, with the missing end drawn from the germline J gene. Sequencing input was equivalent genomic DNA from CVID and controls. The protocol was immunoSEQ multiplex PCR, while the TCRdb copy is restricted to in-frame clones and leaves out a portion. The sample has over 35,000 clones, none seen only once. The sample belongs to a study of T cell clonality in common variable immunodeficiency. Findings and caveats of the study: Fewer TCRbeta clones were shared among CVID subjects than controls. Links between repertoire features and CVID complications were heterogeneity-limited.

Patients and controls were mostly of Caucasian heritage. Germline V lookup: CDR1 SGHDT, CDR2 YYEEEE. Trimming at V came to 4 bases and at J to 4 bases, leaving 3 bases not matched to a gene. The CDR3 contains 13 residues. Sequencing was performed on peripheral blood mononuclear cells. The genes are TRBV5-6 and TRBJ1-2; 8 nucleotides match TRBD1. The sequence came from a person aged 18-70 years in good health. Incomplete CDR3 DNA: TGTGCCAGCAGCATCGGACAGGGCTATGGC. This encodes CASSIGQGYG. The full CDR3 reads CASSIGQGYGYTF.